This T cell receptor beta chain emerged from a study of a mutant IDH1 vaccine in newly diagnosed glioma. Study at large: Treated patients comprised approximately 60% males and about 40% females, mean age roughly 37 years.

Measured with immunoSEQ multiplex PCR; TCRdb has only the in-frame clones, and not every one. The data show 82,000 or so clones, around 85% seen once. On this clone itself: Its specificity is unknown.

Time point of the sample: week 23, last vaccination. Vaccinated patients received 300 ug of mutant IDH1 20-mer peptide per dose, with topical imiquimod. Trimming removed 1 base from V and 6 bases from J, with 7 bases in between. CDR1 KGHSH and CDR2 LQKENI come from the germline V gene. CDR3 length: 12 amino acids. This clonotype was obtained from a man aged 25-45 years with glioma. Some clones in this sample may be carry-over from other donors' samples. V is TRBV18 and J is TRBJ2-7; D gene uncertain. This specimen was PBMCs, taken from a glioma patient whose treatment included an IDH1 peptide vaccine. CDR3 residues: CASSPQVFEQYF. DNA of the CDR3: TGTGCCAGCTCACCACAAGTTTTCGAGCAGTACTTC.